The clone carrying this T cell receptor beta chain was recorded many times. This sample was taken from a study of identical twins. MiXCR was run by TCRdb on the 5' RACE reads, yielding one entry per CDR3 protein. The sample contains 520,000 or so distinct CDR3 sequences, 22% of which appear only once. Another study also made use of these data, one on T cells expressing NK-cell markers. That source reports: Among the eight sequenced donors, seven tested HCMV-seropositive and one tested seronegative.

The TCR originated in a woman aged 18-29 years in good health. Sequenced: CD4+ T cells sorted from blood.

CDR3 bases: TGTGCCAGCAGCCAACGGACAAGCTATGCGCAGTATTTT. Protein sequence: CASSQRTSYAQYF. This chain connects TRBV7-2 to TRBJ2-3; possible D gene TRBD1, 5 bases. CDR3 size: 13 residues. Trimming left V 5 bases short and J 10 bases short, with 16 bases between. Per germline, CDR1 SGHTA and CDR2 FQGNSA.